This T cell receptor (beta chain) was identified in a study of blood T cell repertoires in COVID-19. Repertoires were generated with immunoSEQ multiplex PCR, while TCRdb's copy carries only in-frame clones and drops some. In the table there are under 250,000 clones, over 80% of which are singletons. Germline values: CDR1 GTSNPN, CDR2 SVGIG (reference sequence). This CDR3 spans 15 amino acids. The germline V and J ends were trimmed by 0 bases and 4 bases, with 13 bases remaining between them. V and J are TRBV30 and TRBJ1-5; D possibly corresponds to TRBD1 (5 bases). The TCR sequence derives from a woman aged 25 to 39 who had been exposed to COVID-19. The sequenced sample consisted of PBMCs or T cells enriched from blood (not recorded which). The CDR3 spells CAWSVTAGINQPQHF. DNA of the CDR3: TGTGCCTGGAGTGTAACGGCAGGGATAAATCAGCCCCAGCATTTT.